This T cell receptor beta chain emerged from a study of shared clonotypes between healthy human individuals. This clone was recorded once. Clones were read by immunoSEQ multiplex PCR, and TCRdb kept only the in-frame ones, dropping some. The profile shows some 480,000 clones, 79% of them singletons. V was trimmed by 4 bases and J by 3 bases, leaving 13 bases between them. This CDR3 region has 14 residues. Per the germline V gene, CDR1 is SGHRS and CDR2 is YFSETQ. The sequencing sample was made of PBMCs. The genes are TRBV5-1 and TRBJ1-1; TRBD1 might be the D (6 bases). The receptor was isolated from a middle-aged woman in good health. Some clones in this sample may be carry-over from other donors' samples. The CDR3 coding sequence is TGCGCCAGCAGCCAGCGGGACACCCACACTGAAGCTTTCTTT. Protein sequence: CASSQRDTHTEAFF.